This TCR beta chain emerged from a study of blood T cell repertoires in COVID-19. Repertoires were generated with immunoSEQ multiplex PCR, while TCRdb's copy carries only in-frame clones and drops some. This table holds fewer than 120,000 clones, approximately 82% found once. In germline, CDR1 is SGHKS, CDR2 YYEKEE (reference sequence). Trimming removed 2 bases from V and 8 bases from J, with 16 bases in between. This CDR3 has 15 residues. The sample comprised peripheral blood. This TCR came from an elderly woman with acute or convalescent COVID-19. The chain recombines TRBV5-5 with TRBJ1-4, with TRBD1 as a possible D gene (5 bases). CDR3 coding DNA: TGTGCCAGCAGCTTTAGGCCCCAGGGAAACGAAAAACTGTTTTTT. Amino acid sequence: CASSFRPQGNEKLFF. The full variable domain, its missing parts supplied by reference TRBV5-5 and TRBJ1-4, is DAGVTQSPTHLIKTRGQQVTLRCSPISGHKSVSWYQQVLGQGPQFIFQYYEKEERGRGNFPDRFSARQFPNYSSELNVNALLLGDSALYLCASSFRPQGNEKLFFGSGTQLSVL.